The 21 T cell receptor beta chains listed next were all sequenced from one sample in a study of metastatic and nonmetastatic thyroid tumors. TCRdb re-analyzed the PCR reads using MiXCR. This table has fewer than 20,000 clones, around 28% appearing once. No treatment of any kind had been given to any patient before thyroid surgery. The sample comprised tumor tissue. These TCRs come from a male donor with papillary thyroid cancer or a benign thyroid nodule (not recorded which). Some clones in this sample may be carry-over from other donors' samples.

In its sample, this clone was seen a few times. The chain carries TRBV10-2 and TRBJ2-7; 9 positions agree with TRBD2. Germline V gene data show CDR1 as WSHSY and CDR2 as SAAADI. This CDR3 has 14 residues. With V trimmed by 3 bases and J by 2 bases, 2 bases remained unmatched. The CDR3: CASSEERGAYEQYF. The CDR3 DNA reads TGCGCCAGCAGTGAAGAGCGGGGGGCCTACGAGCAGTACTTC.

This clone is medium-sized (0.01 to 0.1%). The chain uses TRBV27 and TRBJ2-1; 11 nucleotides align to TRBD2. Germline CDR1 is MNHEY and CDR2 is SMNVEV (reference sequence). The CDR3 consists of 16 residues. The ends lost 5 bases at V and 2 bases at J; junction bases unmatched: 5. The CDR3 DNA follows: TGTGCCAGCAGTGTAATTAGCGGGAGGGCCTACAATGAGCAGTTCTTC. Its protein is CASSVISGRAYNEQFF.

V usage is TRBV6-5 and J usage is TRBJ2-3, with D maybe TRBD2 (7 bases). CDR1 MNHEY and CDR2 SVGAGI come from the germline V gene. The CDR3 covers 15 residues. The ends were cut back, 0 bases at V and 5 bases at J, with 12 bases in the middle. In DNA, the CDR3 is TGTGCCAGCAGTTACTCAAGGGGAGGGGGAGATACGCAGTATTTT. Translated, it gives CASSYSRGGGDTQYF.

This chain uses TRBV7-2 with TRBJ1-1; perhaps TRBD1 as D (5 bases). Per the germline V gene, CDR1 is SGHTA and CDR2 is FQGNSA. The CDR3 runs 14 residues. The V and J ends lost 6 bases and 2 bases respectively, with 13 bases between them. CDR3 sequence: CASRPGLSNTEAFF. Here the CDR3 DNA reads TGTGCCAGCAGACCGGGACTTTCCAACACTGAAGCTTTCTTT.

This clone was seen only a few times. One end of the junction varies from germline; a read error may be responsible. The V call is TRBV11-2, the J call TRBJ2-3, with D uncertain. The germline gives CDR1 SGHAT, CDR2 FQNNGV. The CDR3 has 16 residues. As DNA, the CDR3 is TGTGCCGGCAGCTTAGGAGTCACTTCTATCACAGATACGCAGTATTTT. Translated, it gives CAGSLGVTSITDTQYF.

Points on this clone: No conserved phenylalanine or tryptophan ends this CDR3, so it is likely a read error. This rearrangement joins TRBV14 to TRBJ2-1; 8 bases fit TRBD2. Germline V lookup: CDR1 SGHDN, CDR2 FVKESK. The CDR3 loop spans 16 amino acids. The CDR3 loop reads CANSQVGAGEGNEQFC. The CDR3 DNA reads TGTGCCAACAGCCAAGTCGGAGCGGGAGAGGGAAATGAGCAGTTCTGC.

This clone appeared a few times. A read error is possible here, since a much larger clone lies one base away. The chain links TRBV19 to TRBJ2-2; D gene uncertain. This CDR3 spans 12 amino acids. CDR1 and CDR2 (germline): LNHDA, SQIVND (reference sequence). V was clipped by 2 bases and J by 6 bases, with 4 bases between them. The CDR3 nucleotides are TGTGCCAGTAGTATACATGCCGGGGAGCTGTTTTTT. Amino acid sequence: CASSIHAGELFF.

A few counts support this clone. V gene TRBV7-3 combines with J gene TRBJ2-1, with TRBD2 identical over 9 bases. J gave up 5 bases and V 5 bases, and 7 bases lay outside the gene matches. The CDR3 has 15 amino acids. Germline V gene data show CDR1 as SGHTA and CDR2 as FQGTGA. CDR3 DNA sequence: TGTGCCAGCAGCCCGCGAGCGGGAGGCAACAATGAGCAGTTCTTC. It codes for CASSPRAGGNNEQFF.

This clone was seen once. This CDR3 is missing its conserved last phenylalanine or tryptophan, likely due to a read error. The chain employs TRBV20-1 and TRBJ1-1; the D is unclear. Trimming pared 0 bases from V and 5 bases from J, leaving 19 bases between. Germline CDR1 reads DFQATT; CDR2 reads SNEGSKA (reference sequence). The CDR3 extends over 16 amino acids. Here the CDR3 reads CSAREGLRVDWTEAFL. The CDR3 coding sequence is TGCAGTGCTAGAGAGGGATTGCGGGTGGATTGGACTGAAGCTTTCCTT.

This clone has just one count. The chain combines TRBV2 with TRBJ1-6; D call uncertain. The V gene's germline CDR1 is SNHLY and CDR2 FYNNEI. The CDR3 contains 17 residues. Trimming stripped 7 bases from V and 7 bases from J, with 23 bases between. The CDR3, as DNA: TGTGCCAGCAACGGATTCCTTCAGGTGACTAAGAATTCACCCCTCCACTTT. Translating gives CASNGFLQVTKNSPLHF.

A word on this clone: The junction does not match germline at one end; this may be a read error. This chain uses TRBV30 with TRBJ2-7; D is unclear. In germline, CDR1 is GTSNPN, CDR2 SVGIG (reference sequence). The CDR3 extends over 11 amino acids. The CDR3 DNA follows: TGTGCCTGGAGTGACTCCACCGAGCTGTACTTC. It encodes CAWSDSTELYF. Together with reference TRBV30 and TRBJ2-7, the CDR3 gives the full variable domain: SQTIHQWPATLVQPVGSPLSLECTVEGTSNPNLYWYRQAAGRGLQLLFYSVGIGQISSEVPQNLSASRPQDRQFILSSKKLLLSDSGFYLCAWSDSTELYFGPGTRLTVT.

Only a few counts were recorded for this clone. In DNA form, the CDR3 reads TGTGCCAGCAGTCCAACTAGCGGGATTTCCCCCGAGCAGTTCTTC. This sequence encodes CASSPTSGISPEQFF. The chain is built from TRBV12-3 or TRBV12-4 and TRBJ2-1; 10 positions agree with TRBD2. The ends lost 5 bases at V and 10 bases at J; junction bases unmatched: 11. CDR3 length: 15 amino acids.

The CDR3 DNA follows: TGTGCCAGCAGTGACAACAGTTACTATCGAAAAAGGGACTACGAGCAGTACTTC. Protein sequence: CASSDNSYYRKRDYEQYF. The chain is built from TRBV6-4 and TRBJ2-7, with unresolved D. The CDR3 is made up of 18 amino acids. V was trimmed by 2 bases and J by 3 bases, leaving 23 bases between them. CDR1 MRHNA and CDR2 SNTAGT come from the germline V gene.

This chain joins TRBV6-1 and TRBJ2-5, with 7 positions matching TRBD1. The V gene's germline CDR1 is MNHNS and CDR2 SASEGT. The J segment lost 5 bases and the V segment lost 6 bases, leaving 6 bases of the junction unmatched. This CDR3 is 13 amino acids long. The CDR3 sequence is CASRSTGEETQYF. For the CDR3, the DNA is TGTGCCAGCAGGTCAACAGGGGAGGAGACCCAGTACTTC.

This clone has only one observation. The CDR3 does not close with the conserved phenylalanine or tryptophan, likely indicating a read error. The DNA is omitted, as the CDR3 cannot be located on it reliably, and the CDR3 follows TCRdb's listing. The J gene is TRBJ2-5, the V gene TRBV28; TRBD1 is the table's D call, not checked against the DNA. Germline-derived CDR1 and CDR2 are MDHEN and SYDVKM. The CDR3 extends over 18 residues, inclusive of both ends. Here the CDR3 reads CARTYLYGRDRSGETRYI.

The chain uses TRBV6-1 and TRBJ1-5; no reliable D call. The CDR3 spans 13 residues. The V gene's germline CDR1 is MNHNS and CDR2 SASEGT. V gave up 6 bases and J gave up 0 bases, with 6 bases separating them. The CDR3 sequence is CASRTASNQPQHF. The DNA for the CDR3 is TGTGCCAGCAGAACAGCTAGCAATCAGCCCCAGCATTTT.

This clone was picked up many times. V usage is TRBV2 and J usage is TRBJ1-3; D remains ambiguous. V lost 3 bases to trimming and J lost 2 bases, with 5 bases between them. This CDR3 contains 13 residues. The germline gives CDR1 SNHLY, CDR2 FYNNEI. The CDR3 loop is CASSEGTGNTIYF. CDR3 nucleotide sequence: TGTGCCAGCAGTGAGGGTACTGGAAACACCATATATTTT.

This clone was detected a few times. The CDR3 bases are TGTGCCACCCAGGACAAAAACTACGAGCAGTACTTC. This translates into CATQDKNYEQYF. The rearrangement joins TRBV24-1 to TRBJ2-7; D may be TRBD1 (5 bases). V lost 9 bases and J lost 3, with 11 bases in between. CDR1 and CDR2 (germline): KGHDR, SFDVKD. This CDR3 is built from 12 residues.

This clone was recorded many times. V is TRBV20-1 and J is TRBJ2-1; D unresolved. The CDR3 runs to 17 residues. CDR1 is DFQATT, CDR2 SNEGSKA, per germline (reference sequence). Between the trimmed V and J ends, which lost 0 bases and 5 bases, there was a span of 20 bases. The CDR3 coding sequence is TGCAGTGCTAGAGATCTCCGGGCCGTAATTACCAACAATGAGCAGTTCTTC. As protein: CSARDLRAVITNNEQFF.

This clone was counted between two and nine times. V usage is TRBV2 and J usage is TRBJ2-1; D gene ambiguous. This CDR3 spans 13 amino acids. Germline V CDR1 and CDR2: SNHLY, FYNNEI. The V gene lost 7 bases and the J gene lost 8 bases, with 15 bases spanning the gap. The CDR3 spells CASKLRGYDEQFF. DNA of the CDR3: TGTGCCAGCAAGCTTAGAGGATATGATGAGCAGTTCTTC.

This clone was seen more than once but under ten times. The chain links TRBV7-6 to TRBJ2-5; D is perhaps TRBD1 (6 bases). The end of the DNA aligns better with TRBJ2-1, so the J call may be wrong. Germline-derived CDR1 and CDR2 are SGHVS and FNYEAQ. There are 11 residues in the CDR3. CDR3 bases: TGTGCCAGCTCCCCAGGGGACGAGCAGTTCTTC. Translation gives CASSPGDEQFF.